These 29 T cell receptor beta chains came from one sample sequenced in a study of blood T cell repertoires in COVID-19. Generated by immunoSEQ multiplex PCR, the TCRdb table keeps only in-frame clones and is missing some. The data show approximately 170,000 clones, approximately 91% seen once. Material: PBMCs or T cells enriched from blood (not recorded which). The receptors were gathered from a woman aged 18-29 years who had recovered from COVID-19.

The CDR3 sequence is CASSSDRASGYTF. The CDR3 bases are TGTGCCAGCAGCTCAGACAGGGCGAGTGGCTACACCTTC. The V gene is TRBV28, the J gene TRBJ1-2, with 7 positions matching TRBD1. From germline, CDR1 is MDHEN and CDR2 SYDVKM. Trimming at V came to 6 bases and at J to 7 bases, leaving 8 bases not matched to a gene. The CDR3 covers 13 residues.

CDR3 nucleotide sequence: TGTGCCAGCAGCAGCACGGGAGGGAAATACGAGCAGTACTTC. This gives the protein CASSSTGGKYEQYF. This rearrangement joins TRBV9 to TRBJ2-7; 8 nucleotides agree with TRBD2. The V gene end was trimmed by 4 bases and the J gene end by 4 bases; junction bases not matched to a gene: 7. Germline V lookup: CDR1 SGDLS, CDR2 YYNGEE. This CDR3 has 14 residues.

The V and J genes are TRBV28 and TRBJ2-5, with D possibly being TRBD2 (6 bases). Trimming shortened V by 9 bases and J by 0 bases, and 17 bases separated the two germline ends. Germline assignment: CDR1 MDHEN and CDR2 SYDVKM. The CDR3 loop spans 15 amino acids. This CDR3 reads CASPPPGGDQETQYF. In DNA, the CDR3 is TGTGCCAGTCCCCCCCCAGGCGGGGACCAAGAGACCCAGTACTTC.

The J gene is TRBJ1-2, the V gene TRBV4-1, with D perhaps TRBD1 (6 bases). Germline V gene sequence: CDR1 MGHRA, CDR2 YSYEKL. This CDR3 is 14 amino acids long. With 3 bases removed from V and 2 bases from J, the gap between germline ends came to 10 bases. This CDR3 reads CASSHVQGNYGYTF. CDR3 bases: TGCGCCAGCAGCCATGTACAGGGAAACTATGGCTACACCTTC.

The chain employs TRBV2 and TRBJ2-7; TRBD2 agrees at 11 bases. This CDR3 spans 17 amino acids. Per the germline V gene, CDR1 is SNHLY and CDR2 is FYNNEI. Unmatched junction bases numbered 11, after V lost 7 bases and J lost 0 bases. CDR3 amino acids: CASKGASGRSYSYEQYF. The CDR3, as DNA: TGTGCCAGCAAAGGAGCTAGCGGGAGGTCATACTCCTACGAGCAGTACTTC.

The V call is TRBV5-1, the J call TRBJ2-7; 9 bases are shared with TRBD2. The V gene's germline CDR1 is SGHRS and CDR2 YFSETQ. This CDR3 region has 13 residues. Unmatched junction bases numbered 1, after V lost 1 base and J lost 5 bases. This CDR3 reads CASSLLAGDEQYF. The DNA for the CDR3 is TGCGCCAGCAGCTTGTTAGCGGGAGACGAGCAGTACTTC.

This clone has more than one count but fewer than ten. The chain has TRBV19 and TRBJ1-2, with D hard to call. CDR1 and CDR2 (germline): LNHDA, SQIVND (reference sequence). Trimming pared 5 bases from V and 3 bases from J, leaving 10 bases between. This CDR3 has 13 amino acids. CDR3 residues: CASSPTWDYGYTF. In DNA form, the CDR3 reads TGTGCCAGTAGTCCGACATGGGACTATGGCTACACCTTC.

This chain joins TRBV27 and TRBJ1-6; possibly TRBD1 for D (6 bases). Germline lookup yields CDR1 MNHEY and CDR2 SMNVEV (reference sequence). This CDR3 has 13 amino acids. V lost 3 bases, J lost 7 bases, and 7 bases lay in between. This CDR3 is CASSFQGNSPLHF. CDR3 DNA sequence: TGTGCCAGCAGTTTCCAGGGGAATTCACCCCTCCACTTT.

This clone was seen only once. The chain employs TRBV4-3 and TRBJ2-2; D uncertain. This CDR3 comprises 14 residues. The V end lost 0 bases, the J end lost 6 bases, and 8 bases lay between the germline ends. Germline CDR1 reads LGHNA; CDR2 reads YSLEER. The CDR3 here is CASSQDKEPGELFF. The CDR3 DNA sequence: TGCGCCAGCAGCCAAGATAAGGAGCCCGGGGAGCTGTTTTTT.

The V and J genes are TRBV7-9 and TRBJ1-1; D is undetermined. The length of the CDR3 is 14 residues. CDR1 and CDR2 from the germline V gene are SEHNR and FQNEAQ (reference sequence). V shed 7 bases and J shed 1 base, with 13 bases lying between them. CDR3 DNA: TGTGCCAGCAATAGATACCTAGAGAACACTGAAGCTTTCTTT. This translates into CASNRYLENTEAFF.

This rearrangement joins TRBV7-9 to TRBJ2-5; maybe TRBD2 (6 bases). The CDR3 length is 14 residues. The V gene's germline CDR1 is SEHNR and CDR2 FQNEAQ (reference sequence). Trimming took off 5 bases at V and 4 bases at J, with 14 bases between the two ends. The CDR3 region is CASSRNGGAETQYF. For the CDR3, the DNA is TGTGCCAGCAGCAGGAATGGCGGGGCAGAGACCCAGTACTTC.

The chain joins TRBV4-1 to TRBJ2-7; 7 bases match TRBD2. The germline gives CDR1 MGHRA, CDR2 YSYEKL. Trimming removed 1 base from V and 6 bases from J; junction bases left unmatched: 3. This CDR3 has 13 residues. The CDR3 nucleotides read TGCGCCAGCAGCCAAGGAGCGGGGCTCGAGCAGTACTTC. Translated, it gives CASSQGAGLEQYF.

This chain links TRBV28 with TRBJ1-2; 10 nucleotides align to TRBD1. Germline CDR1 is MDHEN and CDR2 is SYDVKM. This CDR3 has 14 residues. V trimming: 6 bases; J trimming: 7 bases; junction bases outside the gene matches: 8. The CDR3, as DNA: TGTGCCAGCAGACCCGGGACAGGGGAGGTTGGCTACACCTTC. The encoded protein is CASRPGTGEVGYTF.

The CDR3 is CSVQPNQAYEQYF. CDR3 sequence (DNA): TGCAGCGTCCAGCCAAATCAGGCCTACGAGCAGTACTTC. The chain uses TRBV29-1 and TRBJ2-7; D remains unclear. The CDR3 sequence is 13 residues long. Per germline, CDR1 SQVTM and CDR2 ANQGSEA. The V end was cut by 6 bases, the J end by 2 bases, with 14 bases between.

The rearrangement links TRBV4-1 to TRBJ1-4, with 8 bases identical to TRBD1. The junction had 15 bases not matched to a gene; V was cut back by 0 bases and J by 3 bases. Germline CDR1 is MGHRA and CDR2 is YSYEKL. The CDR3 has 20 residues. The CDR3 DNA follows: TGCGCCAGCAGCCAAGAACTTCAGGGGGCGGCCATCTTAGCTAATGAAAAACTGTTTTTT. Translating it yields CASSQELQGAAILANEKLFF.

The chain is built from TRBV5-1 and TRBJ2-7; 7 bases match TRBD1. The CDR3 loop spans 17 amino acids. J lost 2 bases, V lost 0 bases, and 11 bases had no gene match. The germline V gene encodes CDR1 SGHRS and CDR2 YFSETQ. The CDR3 sequence is CASSLGKDGGQAYEQYF. The DNA for the CDR3 is TGCGCCAGCAGCTTGGGGAAGGACGGTGGACAGGCCTACGAGCAGTACTTC. Full variable domain (rest looked up from reference TRBV5-1 and TRBJ2-7): KAGVTQTPRYLIKTRGQQVTLSCSPISGHRSVSWYQQTPGQGLQFLFEYFSETQRNKGNFPGRFSGRQFSNSRSEMNVSTLELGDSALYLCASSLGKDGGQAYEQYFGPGTRLTVT.

The chain links TRBV28 to TRBJ2-7; 7 bases fit TRBD2. The germline V gene encodes CDR1 MDHEN and CDR2 SYDVKM. The CDR3 extends over 15 amino acids. V dropped 5 bases and J dropped 1; count of bases not matched to a gene: 8. The CDR3 loop reads CASSGSGIVSYEQYF. DNA for the CDR3: TGTGCCAGCAGTGGGAGCGGGATTGTATCCTACGAGCAGTACTTC.

CDR3 amino acids: CASPKAASGSSYEQYF. CDR3 DNA: TGTGCCAGCCCCAAGGCCGCTAGCGGGAGTTCCTACGAGCAGTACTTC. The rearrangement joins TRBV7-3 to TRBJ2-7; TRBD2 matches 10 bases. The trim removed 8 bases at V and 1 base at J, leaving 11 bases unmatched. The CDR3 spans 16 residues. Germline V gene sequence: CDR1 SGHTA, CDR2 FQGTGA.

CDR3 nucleotides: TGCGCCAGCAGCGTACCTAGCGGCCAGAGCTATGAGCAGTTCTTC. Encoded protein: CASSVPSGQSYEQFF. The chain recombines TRBV5-1 with TRBJ2-1; 7 nucleotides line up with TRBD2. The CDR3 runs to 15 residues. J was trimmed by 8 bases and V by 4 bases; bases with no gene match: 12. Germline CDR1 and CDR2: SGHRS and YFSETQ.

In its sample, this clone was seen once. This chain links TRBV28 with TRBJ1-2; D not resolved. The CDR3 length is 16 residues. Germline values: CDR1 MDHEN, CDR2 SYDVKM. The V end was cut by 5 bases, the J end by 4 bases, with 20 bases between. The CDR3 loop reads CASSPPREVVPYGYTF. The CDR3 nucleotides read TGTGCCAGCAGTCCCCCTCGGGAGGTGGTACCCTATGGCTACACCTTC.

The chain joins TRBV28 to TRBJ2-7, with 10 bases that match TRBD1. This CDR3 contains 16 residues. The V gene's germline CDR1 is MDHEN and CDR2 SYDVKM. The V gene end was trimmed by 6 bases and the J gene end by 5 bases; junction bases not matched to a gene: 13. For the CDR3, the DNA is TGTGCCAGCAGCCCAGAATGGGGACAGGGGAACGACGAGCAGTACTTC. As protein: CASSPEWGQGNDEQYF. The complete variable domain, with remaining parts taken from reference TRBV28 and TRBJ2-7, reads DVKVTQSSRYLVKRTGEKVFLECVQDMDHENMFWYRQDPGLGLRLIYFSYDVKMKEKGDIPEGYSVSREKKERFSLILESASTNQTSMYLCASSPEWGQGNDEQYFGPGTRLTVT.

The rearrangement joins TRBV28 to TRBJ2-1, with a tentative D call TRBD2 (5 bases). There are 11 residues in the CDR3. Germline CDR1 and CDR2: MDHEN and SYDVKM. V lost 8 bases and J lost 4, with 6 bases in between. CDR3 region: CASGLYNEQFF. The CDR3 coding sequence is TGTGCCAGCGGACTTTACAATGAGCAGTTCTTC.

V gene TRBV19 combines with J gene TRBJ2-3; perhaps TRBD2 as D (5 bases). Germline assignment: CDR1 LNHDA and CDR2 SQIVND (reference sequence). The length of the CDR3 is 15 residues. The V gene lost 5 bases and the J gene lost 2 bases, with 14 bases spanning the gap. The CDR3 loop reads CASSDREGSTDTQYF. CDR3 coding DNA: TGTGCCAGTAGTGATCGCGAGGGCTCCACAGATACGCAGTATTTT.

This chain connects TRBV27 to TRBJ1-6; a possible D gene is TRBD1 (5 bases). Germline loops: CDR1 MNHEY, CDR2 SMNVEV (reference sequence). The CDR3 sequence is 15 residues long. Between the trimmed V and J ends, which lost 3 bases and 6 bases, there was a span of 12 bases. The CDR3 loop reads CASSLRGASNSPLHF. The DNA for the CDR3 is TGTGCCAGCAGTTTGCGGGGCGCGAGTAATTCACCCCTCCACTTT.

V is TRBV6-5 and J is TRBJ2-1, with TRBD2 matching over 7 bases. The CDR3 sequence is 15 residues long. The V and J ends lost 6 bases and 7 bases, in that order; junction bases with no gene match: 12. Per the germline V gene, CDR1 is MNHEY and CDR2 is SVGAGI. The CDR3 bases are TGTGCCAGCAGACCTTCTAGCGGAGTAATTAATGAGCAGTTCTTC. It yields the protein CASRPSSGVINEQFF.

The sample holds a few counts of this clone. The rearrangement uses TRBV7-8 and TRBJ1-5; D gene unclear. With 3 bases removed from V and 0 bases from J, the gap between germline ends came to 9 bases. This CDR3 region has 15 residues. Per the germline V gene, CDR1 is SGHVS and CDR2 is FQNEAQ. The CDR3 coding sequence is TGTGCCAGCAGCTTGGGCCGATATAGCAATCAGCCCCAGCATTTT. Protein product: CASSLGRYSNQPQHF.

The V and J genes are TRBV5-8 and TRBJ1-1, with TRBD1 matching 9 bases. This CDR3 comprises 14 residues. Germline CDR1 is SGHTS and CDR2 is YDEGEE. The trim removed 4 bases at V and 5 bases at J, leaving 6 bases unmatched. CDR3 sequence: CASSRGQGRTEAFF. The CDR3 DNA follows: TGTGCCAGCAGCCGGGGACAGGGACGAACTGAAGCTTTCTTT.

This chain uses TRBV11-3 with TRBJ2-1; TRBD2 matches 7 bases. Germline values: CDR1 SGHNT, CDR2 YENEEA. The CDR3 covers 15 residues. Trimming at V came to 1 base and at J to 1 base, leaving 1 base not matched to a gene. CDR3 amino acids: CASSLAGGSYNEQFF. For the CDR3, the DNA is TGTGCCAGCAGCTTAGCGGGAGGATCCTACAATGAGCAGTTCTTC.

The chain combines TRBV19 with TRBJ1-4; TRBD1 might be the D (6 bases). CDR1 and CDR2 (germline): LNHDA, SQIVND (reference sequence). The CDR3 contains 13 residues. V shed 10 bases and J shed 7 bases, with 16 bases lying between them. The chain's CDR3 is CATSRRGGEKLFF. The CDR3 DNA follows: TGTGCCACCTCAAGAAGGGGGGGTGAAAAACTGTTTTTT.